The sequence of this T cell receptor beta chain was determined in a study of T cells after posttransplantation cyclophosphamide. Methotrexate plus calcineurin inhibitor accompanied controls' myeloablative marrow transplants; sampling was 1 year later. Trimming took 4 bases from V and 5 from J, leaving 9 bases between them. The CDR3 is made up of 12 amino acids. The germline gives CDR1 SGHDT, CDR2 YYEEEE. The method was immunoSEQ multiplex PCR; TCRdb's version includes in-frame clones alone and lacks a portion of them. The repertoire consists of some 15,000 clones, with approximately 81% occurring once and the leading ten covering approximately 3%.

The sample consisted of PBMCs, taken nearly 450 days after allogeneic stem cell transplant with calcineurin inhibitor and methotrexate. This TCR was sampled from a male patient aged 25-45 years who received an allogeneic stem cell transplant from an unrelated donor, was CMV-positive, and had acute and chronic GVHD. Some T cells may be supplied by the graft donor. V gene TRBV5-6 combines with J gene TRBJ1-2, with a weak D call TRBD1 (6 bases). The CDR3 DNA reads TGTGCCAGCAGCAGGGACATTTATGGCTACACCTTC. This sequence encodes CASSRDIYGYTF.